This T cell receptor beta chain was captured in a study of cytomegalovirus exposure and HLA in healthy donors. Study in general: Earlier sequencing of 200 million or so T cells yielded 95 million to 120 million unique TCR beta sequences.

The PCR had 60 Vbeta and 13 Jbeta primers. Data came from immunoSEQ multiplex PCR; TCRdb stores just in-frame clones and leaves some out. The table lists 150,000 to 200,000 clones, approximately 75% of them singletons. Germline CDR1 and CDR2: WSHSY and SAAADI. Trimming removed 4 bases at V and 0 bases at J, with 14 bases between. This CDR3 region has 16 residues. Whole-study results and caveats: The study designated roughly 160 TCR beta chains cytomegalovirus-associated. There were reportedly fewer N-insertions in an Asian-associated ancestry cluster than the approximately 670-donor mean, in a later analysis.

This clone was counted once. Its antigen is currently unknown. Sequenced sample: PBMCs. This sequence joins TRBV10-2 and TRBJ2-3, with D perhaps TRBD2 (6 bases). This TCR derives from a girl aged 10-17 years in good health and CMV-seronegative. As DNA, the CDR3 is TGCGCCAGCAGTGCTGCACTAGCTTGGAGCACAGATACGCAGTATTTT. Translated: CASSAALAWSTDTQYF.